The TCR beta chain described here comes from a study of CD8+ T cells in alopecia areata. Study-wide findings and caveats: A great number of expanded lesional clones endured in scalp and blood during tofacitinib.

Per the germline V gene, CDR1 is LNHDA and CDR2 is SQIVND (reference sequence). V lost 3 bases, J lost 4 bases, and 6 bases lay in between. The CDR3 loop spans 12 amino acids. On this clone itself: Its antigen is still unknown.

Isolated RNA was reverse transcribed into cDNA used as the sequencing template. Data came from immunoSEQ multiplex PCR; TCRdb stores just in-frame clones and leaves some out. The sample lists 150,000 to 200,000 clones; approximately 52% were seen once. Treatment specified: oral pan-JAK inhibitor, 5-10 mg twice daily. The J gene is TRBJ1-2, the V gene TRBV19; D unclear. The receptor comes from a human donor with alopecia areata. The starting material was CD4+ T cells sorted from blood, obtained at roughly week 55, from a patient treated with tofacitinib. CDR3 loop: CASSIDTYGYTF. The CDR3, as DNA: TGTGCCAGTAGTATTGATACCTATGGCTACACCTTC.